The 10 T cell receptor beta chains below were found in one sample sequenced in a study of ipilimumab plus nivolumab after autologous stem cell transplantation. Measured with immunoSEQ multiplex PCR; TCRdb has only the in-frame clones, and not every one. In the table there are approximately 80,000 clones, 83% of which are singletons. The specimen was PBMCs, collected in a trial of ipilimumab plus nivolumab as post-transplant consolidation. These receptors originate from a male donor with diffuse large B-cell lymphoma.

The CDR3 here is CASSQFHPGTRNSPLHF. In DNA, the CDR3 is TGCGCCAGCAGCCAATTTCATCCGGGAACCAGAAATTCACCCCTCCACTTT. The genes are TRBV4-3 and TRBJ1-6; no firm D call. This CDR3 has 17 amino acids. V lost 2 bases and J 7 bases, leaving 18 bases between the germline ends. Per germline, CDR1 LGHNA and CDR2 YSLEER.

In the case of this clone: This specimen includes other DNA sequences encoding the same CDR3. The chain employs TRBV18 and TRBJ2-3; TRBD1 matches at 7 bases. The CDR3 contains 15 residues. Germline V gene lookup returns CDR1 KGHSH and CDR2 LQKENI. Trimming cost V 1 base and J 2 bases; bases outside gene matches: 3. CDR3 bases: TGTGCCAGCTCACCACAGGACAGGCCCACAGATACGCAGTATTTT. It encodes CASSPQDRPTDTQYF.

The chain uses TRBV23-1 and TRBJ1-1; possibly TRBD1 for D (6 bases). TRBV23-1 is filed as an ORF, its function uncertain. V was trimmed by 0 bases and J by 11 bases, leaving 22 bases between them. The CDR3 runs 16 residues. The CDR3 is CASSQSLGGGHSSAFF. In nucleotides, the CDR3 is TGCGCCAGCAGTCAATCATTGGGTGGGGGACACAGTTCTGCTTTCTTT.

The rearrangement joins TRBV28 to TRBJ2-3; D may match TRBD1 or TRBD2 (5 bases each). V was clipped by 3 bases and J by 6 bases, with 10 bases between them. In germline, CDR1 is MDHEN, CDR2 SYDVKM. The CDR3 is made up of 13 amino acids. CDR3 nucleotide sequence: TGTGCCAGCAGTTTGCCCGGGGCTGATACGCAGTATTTT. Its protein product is CASSLPGADTQYF. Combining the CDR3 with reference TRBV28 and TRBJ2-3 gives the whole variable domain DVKVTQSSRYLVKRTGEKVFLECVQDMDHENMFWYRQDPGLGLRLIYFSYDVKMKEKGDIPEGYSVSREKKERFSLILESASTNQTSMYLCASSLPGADTQYFGPGTRLTVL.

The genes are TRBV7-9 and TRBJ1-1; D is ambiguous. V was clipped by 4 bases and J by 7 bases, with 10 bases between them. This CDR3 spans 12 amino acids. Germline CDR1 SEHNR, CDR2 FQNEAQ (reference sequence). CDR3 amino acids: CASSSERVEAFF. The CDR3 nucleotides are TGTGCCAGCAGCTCGGAGCGGGTTGAAGCTTTCTTT.

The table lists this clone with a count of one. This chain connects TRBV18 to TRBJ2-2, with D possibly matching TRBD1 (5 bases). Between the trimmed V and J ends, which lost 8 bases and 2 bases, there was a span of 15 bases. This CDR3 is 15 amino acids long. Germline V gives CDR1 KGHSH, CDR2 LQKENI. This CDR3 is CASLNDQGNTGELFF. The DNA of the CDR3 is TGTGCCAGCCTAAACGACCAGGGAAACACCGGGGAGCTGTTTTTT.

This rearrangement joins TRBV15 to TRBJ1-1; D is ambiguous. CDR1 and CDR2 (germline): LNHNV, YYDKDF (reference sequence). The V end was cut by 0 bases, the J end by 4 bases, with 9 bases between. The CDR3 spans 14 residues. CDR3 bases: TGTGCCACCAGCAGAGATCCCGGAGGCACTGAAGCTTTCTTT. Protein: CATSRDPGGTEAFF.

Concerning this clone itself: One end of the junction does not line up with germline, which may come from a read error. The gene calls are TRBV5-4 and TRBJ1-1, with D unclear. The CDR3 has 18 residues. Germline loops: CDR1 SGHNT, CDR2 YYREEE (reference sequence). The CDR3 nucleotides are TGCGCCAGCAGCCAAGATCTTGGCAGTGACATAAAGAACACTGAAGCTTTCTTT. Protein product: CASSQDLGSDIKNTEAFF.

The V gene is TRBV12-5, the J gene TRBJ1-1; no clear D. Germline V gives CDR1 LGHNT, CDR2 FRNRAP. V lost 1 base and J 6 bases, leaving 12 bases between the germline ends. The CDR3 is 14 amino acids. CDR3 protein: CASGLAPQVAEAFF. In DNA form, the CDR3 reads TGTGCTAGTGGTTTGGCCCCCCAAGTGGCTGAAGCTTTCTTT.

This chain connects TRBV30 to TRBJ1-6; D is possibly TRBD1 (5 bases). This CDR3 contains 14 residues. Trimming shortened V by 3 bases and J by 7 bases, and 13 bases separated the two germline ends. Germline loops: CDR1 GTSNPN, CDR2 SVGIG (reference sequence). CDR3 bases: TGTGCCTGGAGGTTAGAGACAGAGAATTCACCCCTCCACTTT. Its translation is CAWRLETENSPLHF.